Shown below are 5 T cell receptor beta chains from a single sample sequenced in a study of T cells after yellow fever vaccination. TCRdb itself ran the 5' RACE reads through MiXCR, one entry per CDR3 protein. The sample has hundreds of thousands of distinct CDR3 sequences; 20% to 25% are singletons. Sequenced material: PBMCs, taken roughly 20 days after the first yellow fever vaccination. The origin of the receptors is a man aged 18-30 years who received the YFV17D yellow fever vaccine.

This clonotype was found a few times. V and J are TRBV6-2 or TRBV6-3 and TRBJ2-5, with a tentative D call TRBD1 (5 bases). Germline V gives CDR1 MNHEY, CDR2 SVGEGT. CDR3 length: 12 amino acids. V lost 4 bases, J lost 5 bases, and 8 bases lay in between. In DNA, the CDR3 is TGTGCCAGCAGTTCAGGGCCTGAGACCCAGTACTTC. Its protein product is CASSSGPETQYF.

V is TRBV30 and J is TRBJ1-2, with unresolved D. This CDR3 spans 15 amino acids. The germline V gene has CDR1 GTSNPN and CDR2 SVGIG (reference sequence). Trimming stripped 0 bases from V and 4 bases from J, with 15 bases between. DNA of the CDR3: TGTGCCTGGAGTGTAAATTTGGTAGGCGCCTATGGCTACACCTTC. Amino acid sequence: CAWSVNLVGAYGYTF.

Many counts were recorded for this clonotype. The chain recombines TRBV12-3 or TRBV12-4 with TRBJ2-3; D is perhaps TRBD1 or TRBD2 (5 bases each). V lost 1 base, J lost 4 bases, and 9 bases lay in between. The CDR3 has 14 amino acids. The CDR3 reads CASSLVGESDTQYF. As DNA, the CDR3 is TGTGCCAGCAGTTTAGTAGGGGAGTCAGATACGCAGTATTTT.

There are a few counts of this clonotype. The chain couples TRBV5-1 to TRBJ2-1; tentatively, D is TRBD2 (6 bases). CDR1 SGHRS and CDR2 YFSETQ come from the germline V gene. The CDR3 contains 13 residues. V dropped 7 bases and J dropped 4 bases, with 12 bases sitting between them. DNA for the CDR3: TGCGCCAGCGGGGGGACGACTTACAATGAGCAGTTCTTC. This codes for CASGGTTYNEQFF.

The chain has TRBV10-3 and TRBJ1-1, with a tentative D call TRBD1 (5 bases). This CDR3 spans 17 amino acids. Germline V gives CDR1 ENHRY, CDR2 SYGVKD. V dropped 8 bases and J dropped 1 base, with 23 bases sitting between them. The CDR3 is CAIPGFGRVYANTEAFF. Here the CDR3 DNA reads TGTGCCATCCCGGGATTTGGCAGGGTTTATGCGAACACTGAAGCTTTCTTT.